Shown below are 30 T cell receptor beta chains from a single sample sequenced in a study of blood T cell repertoires in COVID-19. Some clones are missing from TCRdb's copy, which holds only in-frame ones; the method was immunoSEQ multiplex PCR. The sample contains over 250,000 clones, around 84% of which appear only once. The source material was PBMCs or T cells enriched from blood (not recorded which). These receptors originate from a man aged 35 to 55 who had been exposed to COVID-19.

The chain is built from TRBV7-8 and TRBJ2-3; 8 bases agree with TRBD2. Germline CDR1 reads SGHVS; CDR2 reads FQNEAQ. V was clipped by 5 bases and J by 5 bases; unmatched bases: 12. The CDR3 runs to 16 residues. CDR3 region: CASSVNLAGSKDTQYF. The CDR3 bases are TGTGCCAGCAGCGTCAATTTAGCGGGATCGAAAGATACGCAGTATTTT.

The J gene is TRBJ1-1, the V gene TRBV18; TRBD1 might be the D (6 bases). The germline V and J ends were trimmed by 8 bases and 3 bases, with 16 bases remaining between them. There are 14 residues in the CDR3. The germline V gene has CDR1 KGHSH and CDR2 LQKENI. Written as DNA, the CDR3 is TGTGCCAGCCTCAACAACAGGGTGGACACTGAAGCTTTCTTT. Protein sequence: CASLNNRVDTEAFF. The full variable domain, its missing parts supplied by reference TRBV18 and TRBJ1-1, is NAGVMQNPRHLVRRRGQEARLRCSPMKGHSHVYWYRQLPEEGLKFMVYLQKENIIDESGMPKERFSAEFPKEGPSILRIQQVVRGDSAAYFCASLNNRVDTEAFFGQGTRLTVV.

J is TRBJ1-2 and V is TRBV4-2; possibly TRBD1 for D (6 bases). V lost 0 bases and J lost 8, with 19 bases in between. This CDR3 contains 16 residues. Germline V lookup: CDR1 LGHNA, CDR2 YNFKEQ. The CDR3 coding sequence is TGTGCCAGCAGCCAAGACCTAAATTCAGGGGTATACGGCTACACCTTC. Protein product: CASSQDLNSGVYGYTF.

This chain joins TRBV5-1 and TRBJ2-4, with TRBD1 matching over 10 bases. Germline V gives CDR1 SGHRS, CDR2 YFSETQ. The CDR3 is 18 amino acids. V gave up 1 base and J gave up 5 bases; unmatched junction bases: 12. The CDR3 coding sequence is TGCGCCAGCAGCTTGATCATTATGTCGGGACAGGGGCAAAACATTCAGTACTTC. The encoded protein is CASSLIIMSGQGQNIQYF.

The gene calls are TRBV21-1 and TRBJ1-5; no DNA check was done on the table's D call, TRBD1. TRBV21-1 is a known pseudogene. The CDR3 is made up of 16 amino acids. The CDR3 coding sequence is TGTGCCAGCAGCAAAGAGGACAGTCTCGAGGATCAGCCCCAGCATTTT. This encodes CASSKEDSLEDQPQHF.

The genes are TRBV27 and TRBJ2-7; 8 positions match TRBD1. With V trimmed by 0 bases and J by 1 base, 2 bases remained unmatched. This CDR3 comprises 15 residues. The V gene's germline CDR1 is MNHEY and CDR2 SMNVEV (reference sequence). The CDR3 DNA reads as TGTGCCAGCAGTTTATCGCAGGGGGCATCCTACGAGCAGTACTTC. It codes for CASSLSQGASYEQYF.

The gene calls are TRBV7-6 and TRBJ2-7; 8 bases are shared with TRBD2. The CDR3 spans 15 residues. Germline V gene data show CDR1 as SGHVS and CDR2 as FNYEAQ. J was trimmed by 3 bases and V by 5 bases; bases with no gene match: 9. The CDR3 here is CASSPTSGGVYEQYF. The CDR3 DNA reads TGTGCCAGCAGCCCAACCTCGGGGGGGGTCTACGAGCAGTACTTC.

The gene calls are TRBV6-5 and TRBJ1-4; D gene uncertain. This CDR3 region has 13 residues. The V end lost 6 bases, the J end lost 2 bases, and 7 bases lay between the germline ends. CDR1 and CDR2 from the germline V gene are MNHEY and SVGAGI. CDR3 nucleotide sequence: TGTGCCAGCAGCCCCGGGACTAATGAAAAACTGTTTTTT. As protein: CASSPGTNEKLFF.

The chain combines TRBV30 with TRBJ2-5, with D hard to call. This CDR3 region has 12 residues. Deletions cut 3 bases from V and 4 bases from J, with 9 bases between. Per germline, CDR1 GTSNPN and CDR2 SVGIG (reference sequence). The CDR3 protein is CAWSPGSETQYF. In DNA form, the CDR3 reads TGTGCCTGGAGCCCAGGATCAGAGACCCAGTACTTC.

The J gene is TRBJ1-2, the V gene TRBV2, with TRBD1 identical over 9 bases. This CDR3 spans 13 amino acids. The J segment lost 6 bases and the V segment lost 10 bases, leaving 9 bases of the junction unmatched. Germline V gene lookup returns CDR1 SNHLY and CDR2 FYNNEI. The CDR3 DNA reads as TGTGCCACCCAAAGGGACAGGGTTGATGGCTACACCTTC. This encodes CATQRDRVDGYTF.

The rearrangement links TRBV11-2 to TRBJ2-3, with unresolved D. The V gene's germline CDR1 is SGHAT and CDR2 FQNNGV. V lost 5 bases and J lost 2, with 14 bases in between. The CDR3 has 15 amino acids. The CDR3 is CASSLDPTYTDTQYF. The CDR3 coding sequence is TGTGCCAGCAGCCTCGACCCGACTTACACAGATACGCAGTATTTT.

This chain links TRBV5-8 with TRBJ1-2, with D perhaps matching TRBD1 (5 bases). In germline, CDR1 is SGHTS, CDR2 YDEGEE. This CDR3 comprises 13 residues. Trimming stripped 4 bases from V and 8 bases from J, with 15 bases between. The CDR3 is CASSRRGGRGYTF. CDR3 DNA sequence: TGTGCCAGCAGCCGGCGGGGGGGAAGAGGCTACACCTTC.

The rearrangement uses TRBV18 and TRBJ1-1; D unclear. The CDR3 length is 16 residues. Germline CDR1 reads KGHSH; CDR2 reads LQKENI. Trimming pared 4 bases from V and 2 bases from J, leaving 17 bases between. The CDR3 DNA reads as TGTGCCAGCTCACAGGTTCGGGTAACACTTAACACTGAAGCTTTCTTT. Translation gives CASSQVRVTLNTEAFF.

This chain joins TRBV7-9 and TRBJ1-5; TRBD1 aligns across 8 bases. The trim removed 4 bases at V and 9 bases at J, leaving 14 bases unmatched. Germline V gene sequence: CDR1 SEHNR, CDR2 FQNEAQ (reference sequence). The CDR3 extends over 16 amino acids. The CDR3, as DNA: TGTGCCAGCAGCTGCCTAAACGACAGGGGAAATGTGCCCCAGCATTTT. This encodes CASSCLNDRGNVPQHF.

The chain couples TRBV7-2 to TRBJ1-2; no firm D call. Germline CDR1 reads SGHTA; CDR2 reads FQGNSA. Trimming pared 5 bases from V and 5 bases from J, leaving 18 bases between. CDR3 length: 15 residues. This CDR3 reads CASSLIGGPQYGYTF. The CDR3 DNA follows: TGTGCCAGCAGCCTCATTGGTGGGCCCCAATATGGCTACACCTTC.

This clone appeared a single time. This specimen includes other DNA sequences encoding the same CDR3. The V call is TRBV9, the J call TRBJ2-1; no clear D. This CDR3 contains 14 residues. V shed 2 bases and J shed 5 bases, with 11 bases lying between them. CDR1 is SGDLS and CDR2 is YYNGEE in the germline V gene. The CDR3: CASSVLRVDNEQFF. For the CDR3, the DNA is TGTGCCAGCAGCGTTCTCCGCGTAGACAATGAGCAGTTCTTC.

This sequence joins TRBV7-9 and TRBJ2-2; D is unclear. Germline lookup yields CDR1 SEHNR and CDR2 FQNEAQ (reference sequence). Trimming cost V 4 bases and J 4 bases, with 4 bases left between them. This CDR3 has 12 residues. CDR3 sequence: CASSSSTGELFF. CDR3 in DNA: TGTGCCAGCAGCTCTAGCACCGGGGAGCTGTTTTTT.

This clone was observed a handful of times. The DNA for the CDR3 is TGTGCCAGCTCGGCGACGACTAGGTCCGAAGCTTTCTTT. Translation: CASSATTRSEAFF. V usage is TRBV3-1 (or the pseudogene TRBV3-2) and J usage is TRBJ1-1; D unclear. This CDR3 is built from 13 residues. Germline assignment: CDR1 LGHDT and CDR2 YNNKEL (reference sequence). V shed 8 bases and J shed 8 bases, with 18 bases lying between them.

The rearrangement links TRBV29-1 to TRBJ1-1; D might be TRBD1 (6 bases). Germline CDR1 is SQVTM and CDR2 is ANQGSEA. Trimming took off 6 bases at V and 1 base at J, with 12 bases between the two ends. This CDR3 contains 13 residues. The CDR3, as DNA: TGCAGCGTCGTATGGACAGCGAACACTGAAGCTTTCTTT. Its translation: CSVVWTANTEAFF.

This rearrangement joins TRBV7-6 to TRBJ2-2; the D gene is possibly TRBD2 (6 bases). Trimming stripped 1 base from V and 6 bases from J, with 12 bases between. Germline-derived CDR1 and CDR2 are SGHVS and FNYEAQ. The CDR3 has 15 residues. The CDR3 spells CASSLDREYSGELFF. CDR3 sequence (DNA): TGTGCCAGCAGCTTAGATCGGGAGTATTCCGGGGAGCTGTTTTTT.

The V and J genes are TRBV6-5 and TRBJ2-7; D remains ambiguous. CDR1 MNHEY and CDR2 SVGAGI come from the germline V gene. Trimming took 6 bases from V and 5 from J, leaving 8 bases between them. This CDR3 spans 11 amino acids. For the CDR3, the DNA is TGTGCCAGCAGGAGCAGGAACGAGCAGTACTTC. The encoded protein is CASRSRNEQYF.

The CDR3 DNA sequence: TGTGCCAGCAGCCCCAGACTAGTAGGTTTCGATGAGCAGTTCTTC. Translating gives CASSPRLVGFDEQFF. The rearrangement joins TRBV4-2 to TRBJ2-1, with D possibly matching TRBD2 (6 bases). With 4 bases removed from V and 8 bases from J, the gap between germline ends came to 18 bases. This CDR3 contains 15 residues. The germline CDR1 and CDR2 sequences are LGHNA and YNFKEQ.

The rearrangement links TRBV30 to TRBJ1-2; D uncertain. Germline V gene sequence: CDR1 GTSNPN, CDR2 SVGIG (reference sequence). The V gene lost 4 bases and the J gene lost 2 bases, with 17 bases spanning the gap. The CDR3 has 15 amino acids. The CDR3 DNA reads as TGTGCCTGGACGATAAGGCCGATACAGAACTATGGCTACACCTTC. Its translation is CAWTIRPIQNYGYTF.

J is TRBJ1-1 and V is TRBV11-1; D call uncertain. The CDR3 totals 16 residues. Germline V gene sequence: CDR1 SGHAT, CDR2 FQDESV (reference sequence). Between the trimmed V and J ends, which lost 5 bases and 3 bases, there was a span of 19 bases. CDR3 in amino acids: CASSEGRLASDTEAFF. As DNA, the CDR3 is TGTGCCAGCAGCGAGGGCCGATTAGCCTCGGACACTGAAGCTTTCTTT.

The chain joins TRBV29-1 to TRBJ2-7; 7 bases agree with TRBD2. The CDR3 contains 13 residues. Germline-derived CDR1 and CDR2 are SQVTM and ANQGSEA. Germline trimming cut 0 bases from V and 6 bases from J; bases unmatched to any gene: 5. CDR3 residues: CSVEDPWGGEQYF. The CDR3 DNA is TGCAGCGTTGAAGATCCCTGGGGGGGCGAGCAGTACTTC.

The chain links TRBV6-4 to TRBJ2-1, with TRBD1 matching 9 bases. The ends lost 6 bases at V and 12 bases at J; junction bases unmatched: 12. The CDR3 covers 14 residues. Per germline, CDR1 MRHNA and CDR2 SNTAGT. CDR3 in DNA: TGTGCCAGCAGCGAGACAGGGGGTGCCGGGGGGCAGTTCTTC. Encoded protein: CASSETGGAGGQFF.

This clone has only a few counts. The chain combines TRBV7-2 with TRBJ1-5; 7 bases are shared with TRBD1. The CDR3 runs 16 residues. Germline values: CDR1 SGHTA, CDR2 FQGNSA. The V and J ends lost 2 bases and 4 bases, in that order; junction bases with no gene match: 8. CDR3 sequence (DNA): TGTGCCAGCAGCTTATCCGGGACAGTTAATAATCAGCCCCAGCATTTT. Its translation: CASSLSGTVNNQPQHF.

This clone occurred once. The chain recombines TRBV29-1 with TRBJ2-7; D not resolved. There are 11 residues in the CDR3. CDR1 SQVTM and CDR2 ANQGSEA come from the germline V gene. DNA for the CDR3: TGCAGTCAAGTGCGTTCCTACGAGCAGTACTTC. Translated: CSQVRSYEQYF.

The chain has TRBV2 and TRBJ1-6; 9 nucleotides line up with TRBD1. The germline CDR1 and CDR2 sequences are SNHLY and FYNNEI. J was trimmed by 8 bases and V by 7 bases; bases with no gene match: 3. The CDR3 extends over 13 amino acids. This CDR3 reads CASTGQGYSPLHF. CDR3 bases: TGTGCCAGCACGGGACAGGGCTATTCACCCCTCCACTTT.

V is TRBV6-5 and J is TRBJ1-5, with a tentative D call TRBD1 (6 bases). CDR1 and CDR2 (germline): MNHEY, SVGAGI. This CDR3 spans 14 amino acids. V was shortened by 2 bases and J by 3 bases, with 8 bases between the two germline ends. The CDR3 region is CASSYRDTNQPQHF. CDR3 DNA sequence: TGTGCCAGCAGTTACCGGGACACCAATCAGCCCCAGCATTTT.